The clone carrying this TCR beta chain occurred a few times. Its matching antigen is unknown. This sample stems from a study of T cell responses to AZD1222 COVID-19 vaccine. Study context: Combined were second doses at about 4 or about 12 weeks.

The CDR3 spans 15 residues. The germline V gene encodes CDR1 SGDLS and CDR2 YYNGEE. With 3 bases clipped from V and 6 bases from J, the junction kept 5 bases outside the gene matches. Regarding the study as a whole: Targeting of unmutated variant regions was reportedly seen in nearly half of spike-specific TCRs.

Clones were sequenced by immunoSEQ multiplex PCR, and TCRdb holds only the in-frame ones, with some missing. This repertoire shows approximately 100,000 clones, more than 85% found once; its top ten account for 4.5%. The V gene is TRBV9, the J gene TRBJ1-6; 8 bases are shared with TRBD1. This receptor was taken from an adult in good health. The material was peripheral blood, obtained on day 0 of AZD1222 vaccination. The CDR3 spells CASSAGTGSNSPLHF. The DNA for the CDR3 is TGTGCCAGCAGCGCCGGGACAGGTTCTAATTCACCCCTCCACTTT.